This record concerns one TCR beta chain sequence. What it recognizes is unknown. The trim removed 4 bases at V and 2 bases at J, leaving 12 bases unmatched. Germline CDR1 and CDR2: SGHNT and YYREEE (reference sequence). The CDR3 has 16 amino acids. The data are from a study of cytomegalovirus exposure and HLA in healthy donors. Study results and limitations: TCR sequences were mostly rare, though some public TCRs occurred in many donors. Associated with cytomegalovirus, according to the listing, were 164 TCR beta chains. Earlier findings revealed that most TCR beta V segments proved productive either about 90% or about 30% of the time. Across donors, sequencing depth was assumed by presence/absence analyses to be roughly uniform.

The PCR was carried out with 60 Vbeta primers and 13 Jbeta primers. Method: immunoSEQ multiplex PCR; TCRdb's copy keeps in-frame clones and lacks some. Here the sample spans about 190,000 clones, around nine tenths being singletons. The origin of this receptor is a woman between 18 and 29 years old in good health and CMV-seronegative. Sequenced material: PBMCs. The chain employs TRBV5-4 and TRBJ2-7; the match to TRBD1 covers 7 bases. CDR3: CASSPFSGTATYEQYF. The CDR3 coding sequence is TGTGCCAGCAGCCCTTTCTCCGGGACAGCCACCTACGAGCAGTACTTC.